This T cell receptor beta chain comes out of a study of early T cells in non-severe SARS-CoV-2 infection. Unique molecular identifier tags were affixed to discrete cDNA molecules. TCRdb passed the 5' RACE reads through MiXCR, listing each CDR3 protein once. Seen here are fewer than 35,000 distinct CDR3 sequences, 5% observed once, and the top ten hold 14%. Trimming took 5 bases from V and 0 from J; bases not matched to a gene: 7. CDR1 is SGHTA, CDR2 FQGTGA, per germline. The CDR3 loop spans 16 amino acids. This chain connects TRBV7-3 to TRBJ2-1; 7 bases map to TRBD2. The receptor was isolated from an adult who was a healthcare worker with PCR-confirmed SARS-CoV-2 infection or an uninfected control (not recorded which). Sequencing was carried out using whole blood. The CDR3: CASSPTGGGSYNEQFF. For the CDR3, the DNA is TGTGCCAGCAGCCCAACCGGCGGGGGCTCCTACAATGAGCAGTTCTTC.